The clone carrying this T cell receptor (beta chain) turned up a few times. The sample originates from a study of human T cells and chemical hapten exposure. Study background: Alopecia areata, totalis or universalis affected patients, mainly female. Variability of per-sample TCR yields stemmed mainly from small differences in pooled library volume.

As for time point: patch test 1, 2 weeks after DPC sensitization. Treatment in this sample: therapeutic diphenylcyclopropenone sensitization with weekly scalp DPC. Those who donated were patients with alopecia, 18 to 70 years of age, and suitable for DPC. CDR3 length equals 12 residues. The V and J ends lost 2 bases and 5 bases respectively, with 8 bases between them. Germline-derived CDR1 and CDR2 are SGHRS and YFSETQ. Methods used by the authors: Samples held a median of approximately 96,000 TCRs, range 23,224–690,600. TCRdb fed the RACE reads into MiXCR, producing one record per CDR3 protein. What appears here as the V and J calls and clone size reflects TCRdb's work, not the paper's. This sample has roughly 100,000 distinct CDR3 sequences, with roughly 9.6% found just once.

The source was whole blood, collected in connection with sensitization to the hapten diphenylcyclopropenone (DPC). This clonotype originated in a woman in her thirties or forties with alopecia areata. Some clones in this sample may be carry-over from other donors' samples. V and J are TRBV5-1 and TRBJ2-7; D is unresolved. This CDR3 is CASSFRPDEQYF. DNA of the CDR3: TGCGCCAGCAGCTTCCGACCCGACGAGCAGTACTTC.